The rows below give T cell receptor beta chains drawn from one sample of a study of cytomegalovirus exposure and HLA in healthy donors. Sequencing used immunoSEQ multiplex PCR; TCRdb keeps in-frame clones, though not all of them. The sample has tens of thousands of clones, around 61% seen once. The sequenced sample consisted of PBMCs. The receptor set was obtained from a woman aged 50 to 60 in good health and CMV-seronegative. CDR3s include the opening cysteine and the closing phenylalanine or tryptophan. The D gene is left open where the match is weak. Clone sizes are given selectively: once, few, many, or a class where the clone is expanded.

d_call | j_call | v_call | clone_size | cdr3_aa | cdr3_nt
TRBD2 | TRBJ2-1 | TRBV11-3 | few | CASSPPSGRDTYNEQFF | TGTGCCAGCAGCCCGCCTAGCGGGAGGGATACCTACAATGAGCAGTTCTTC
TRBD2 | TRBJ2-7 | TRBV5-4 | few | CASSLGQREGPYEQYF | TGTGCCAGCAGCTTGGGCCAGCGGGAAGGCCCCTACGAGCAGTACTTC
TRBD1 | TRBJ1-4 | TRBV5-1 | few | CASSFGTGLGNEKLFF | TGCGCCAGCAGCTTCGGGACAGGCTTAGGGAATGAAAAACTGTTTTTT
TRBD1 | TRBJ1-1 | TRBV7-9 | - | CASGLQGGQTEAFF | TGTGCCAGCGGCTTACAGGGGGGTCAAACTGAAGCTTTCTTT
- | TRBJ1-1 | TRBV6-5 | - | CASSYPGHPGGAFF | TGTGCCAGCAGTTACCCCGGACATCCCGGTGGGGCTTTCTTT
TRBD2 | TRBJ2-1 | TRBV5-1 | - | CASAKATGLAGGNEQFF | TGCGCCAGCGCTAAAGCGACGGGACTAGCGGGTGGGAATGAGCAGTTCTTC
TRBD1 | TRBJ1-1 | TRBV7-9 | - | CASSASGGTEAFF | TGTGCCAGCAGCGCCTCAGGGGGGACTGAAGCTTTCTTT
- | TRBJ2-7 | TRBV7-2 | - | CASSLGGEAPLF | TGTGCCAGCAGCTTAGGCGGGGAAGCCCCCCTCTTC
- | TRBJ2-7 | TRBV6-5 | few | CASRRDRSSYEQYF | TGTGCCAGCAGGAGAGACAGGAGCTCCTACGAGCAGTACTTC
TRBD1 | TRBJ2-3 | TRBV11-3 | - | CASSPGQAAGSTDTQYF | TGTGCCAGCAGCCCCGGACAGGCCGCCGGGAGCACAGATACGCAGTATTTT
- | TRBJ2-5 | TRBV7-9 | - | CASSHAGDPQETQYF | TGTGCCAGCAGCCACGCAGGGGATCCACAAGAGACCCAGTACTTC
- | TRBJ2-7 | TRBV18 | - | CASSPISGSEQYF | TGTGCCAGCTCACCAATCTCGGGTTCCGAGCAGTACTTC
- | TRBJ2-2 | TRBV19 | - | CASSIAGGKLFF | TGTGCCAGTAGTATAGCCGGAGGGAAGCTGTTTTTT
TRBD2 | TRBJ2-3 | TRBV7-2 | - | CASSSGPGLGTDTQYF | TGTGCCAGCAGCTCCGGTCCGGGACTAGGTACAGATACGCAGTATTTT
- | TRBJ2-7 | TRBV6-6 | - | CASSYNYGSYEQYF | TGTGCCAGCAGTTACAACTACGGTTCCTACGAGCAGTACTTC
TRBD2 | TRBJ2-3 | TRBV28 | - | CASSRTSGSSDTQYF | TGTGCCAGCAGCAGGACTAGCGGGAGTTCAGATACGCAGTATTTT
- | TRBJ1-4 | TRBV4-3 | - | CASSPREGATNEKLFF | TGCGCCAGCAGCCCGAGGGAGGGGGCAACTAATGAAAAACTGTTTTTT
- | TRBJ1-4 | TRBV15 | - | CATSRGGGEREKLFF | TGTGCCACCAGCAGAGGAGGGGGAGAGAGAGAAAAACTGTTTTTT
TRBD1 | TRBJ2-7 | TRBV4-2 | - | CASSQDSWDSEFYEQYF | TGTGCCAGCAGCCAAGATTCGTGGGACAGCGAATTCTACGAGCAGTACTTC
- | TRBJ2-7 | TRBV9 | few | CASSVQGGQDEQYF | TGTGCCAGCAGCGTACAGGGGGGCCAAGACGAGCAGTACTTC
TRBD1 | TRBJ1-2 | TRBV5-5 | - | CASSLKGRGNGYTF | TGTGCCAGCAGCTTGAAGGGCAGGGGGAATGGCTACACCTTC
TRBD2 | TRBJ2-1 | TRBV5-6 | - | CASSLYAGVGNEQFF | TGTGCCAGCAGCTTGTACGCGGGAGTAGGCAATGAGCAGTTCTTC
- | TRBJ1-2 | TRBV4-1 | - | CASSQTDNYGYTF | TGCGCCAGCAGCCAAACAGATAACTATGGCTACACCTTC
TRBD1 | TRBJ1-2 | TRBV5-1 | - | CASSPTVGTGGLGYTF | TGCGCCAGCAGCCCAACCGTGGGGACAGGGGGCCTTGGCTACACCTTC
- | TRBJ1-4 | TRBV5-1 | few | CASSYSSNEKLFF | TGCGCCAGCAGCTACAGCTCTAATGAAAAACTGTTTTTT
- | TRBJ1-1 | TRBV7-2 | - | CASFTGSMNTEAFF | TGTGCCAGCTTCACAGGGTCTATGAACACTGAAGCTTTCTTT
- | TRBJ1-4 | TRBV27 | - | CASSLFLGTELFF | TGTGCCAGCAGTTTGTTTCTGGGGACTGAACTGTTTTTT
- | TRBJ1-4 | TRBV6-1 | - | CASSFWDSSYEKLFF | TGTGCCAGCAGTTTCTGGGACTCGTCTTACGAAAAACTGTTTTTT
- | TRBJ2-7 | TRBV5-4 | - | CASSSYPNRDNLYEQYF | TGTGCCAGCAGCTCTTATCCAAACCGGGACAACCTTTACGAGCAGTACTTC
TRBD1 | TRBJ2-5 | TRBV6-5 | - | CASSYSSGQAETQYF | TGTGCCAGCAGTTACTCTTCGGGACAGGCAGAGACCCAGTACTTC
TRBD1 | TRBJ2-7 | TRBV27 | once | CASSLGRGQVRQYF | TGTGCCAGCAGTTTAGGCAGGGGGCAGGTGAGGCAGTACTTC
TRBD2 | TRBJ2-1 | TRBV6-4 | - | CASSDGGSGDEQFF | TGTGCCAGCAGTGACGGCGGGAGCGGAGATGAGCAGTTCTTC
TRBD1 | TRBJ2-5 | TRBV18 | - | CASSPLGQGQETQYF | TGTGCCAGCTCACCACTTGGACAGGGCCAAGAGACCCAGTACTTC
TRBD1 | TRBJ2-1 | TRBV7-3 | - | CASSLVGTGANEQFF | TGTGCCAGCAGCTTGGTCGGGACAGGGGCGAATGAGCAGTTCTTC
- | TRBJ2-1 | TRBV7-2 | few | CASSLVPRSLENEQFF | TGTGCCAGCAGCCTCGTTCCGCGGTCATTGGAGAATGAGCAGTTCTTC
TRBD1 | TRBJ1-2 | TRBV5-6 | - | CASSPTGGNYGYTF | TGTGCCAGCAGCCCGACAGGGGGCAACTATGGCTACACCTTC